These 30 T cell receptor beta chains were all obtained from the same sample, sequenced in a study of shared clonotypes between healthy human individuals. In the naive CD8 group, cells lacked CD45RO and were positively selected for CCR7, so terminally differentiated effector memory CD45RA+ cells were left out. TCRdb's table, derived via immunoSEQ multiplex PCR, lists solely in-frame clones and lacks some. The data show more than 2 million clones, 85% to 95% seen once. The sequenced sample consisted of naive CD8+ T cells from PBMCs. The receptors here all came from a man aged 18-30 years in good health. Some clones in this sample may be carry-over from other donors' samples.

The V gene is TRBV7-8, the J gene TRBJ1-5, with TRBD1 matching over 7 bases. J was trimmed by 0 bases and V by 5 bases; bases with no gene match: 13. There are 18 residues in the CDR3. The germline CDR1 and CDR2 sequences are SGHVS and FQNEAQ. The CDR3 loop reads CASSPRQGRMISNQPQHF. Written as DNA, the CDR3 is TGTGCCAGCAGCCCACGACAGGGTCGGATGATTAGCAATCAGCCCCAGCATTTT.

This clone showed up just a few times. The chain joins TRBV7-9 to TRBJ1-5; 10 nucleotides line up with TRBD1. This CDR3 has 15 amino acids. CDR1 is SEHNR and CDR2 is FQNEAQ in the germline V gene (reference sequence). After removal of 4 bases from V and 2 bases from J, the junction contained 2 bases not matched to a gene. This chain's CDR3 is CASSSGTGGNQPQHF. In nucleotides, the CDR3 is TGTGCCAGCAGCTCTGGGACAGGGGGCAATCAGCCCCAGCATTTT.

This rearrangement joins TRBV7-9 to TRBJ2-5; TRBD2 matches at 10 bases. The CDR3 contains 16 residues. The germline V gene encodes CDR1 SEHNR and CDR2 FQNEAQ (reference sequence). V shed 5 bases and J 4 bases; nucleotides not matched to a gene: 10. The CDR3 protein is CASSPGLAKKGETQYF. The CDR3 DNA reads TGTGCCAGCAGCCCGGGACTAGCGAAAAAGGGAGAGACCCAGTACTTC.

The J gene is TRBJ2-5, the V gene TRBV5-4, with 12 bases that match TRBD2. Germline assignment: CDR1 SGHNT and CDR2 YYREEE (reference sequence). V dropped 4 bases and J dropped 5; count of bases not matched to a gene: 9. There are 16 residues in the CDR3. CDR3 coding DNA: TGTGCCAGCAGCCGAACAGGACTAGCGGGATCGGAGACCCAGTACTTC. Translated: CASSRTGLAGSETQYF.

This rearrangement joins TRBV7-3 to TRBJ2-7; TRBD2 is a possible D gene (6 bases). The CDR3 covers 14 residues. Germline V gives CDR1 SGHTA, CDR2 FQGTGA. V lost 5 bases, J lost 4 bases, and 15 bases lay in between. The CDR3 here is CASSPTVGRYEQYF. The DNA of the CDR3 is TGTGCCAGCAGCCCCACGGTAGGGAGGTACGAGCAGTACTTC.

The genes are TRBV6-6 and TRBJ2-2; D is undetermined. Germline CDR1 is MNHNY and CDR2 is SVGAGI (reference sequence). CDR3 length: 16 residues. Trimming pared 2 bases from V and 7 bases from J, leaving 17 bases between. The CDR3 DNA follows: TGTGCCAGCAGTTACCCGAAGCTTAGGGTAAACGGGGAGCTGTTTTTT. Translated, it gives CASSYPKLRVNGELFF.

On this clone: The sample holds other DNA sequences that translate to the same CDR3. The genes are TRBV11-2 and TRBJ2-7; 7 nucleotides match TRBD2. V trimming: 4 bases; J trimming: 3 bases; junction bases outside the gene matches: 6. This CDR3 is built from 14 residues. From germline, CDR1 is SGHAT and CDR2 FQNNGV. This CDR3 reads CASSWGGLGYEQYF. CDR3 DNA sequence: TGTGCCAGCAGCTGGGGGGGGTTAGGCTACGAGCAGTACTTC.

The chain links TRBV7-2 to TRBJ2-7; D possibly corresponds to TRBD1 (5 bases). CDR1 is SGHTA and CDR2 is FQGNSA in the germline V gene. This CDR3 is built from 15 residues. V was clipped by 5 bases and J by 1 base, with 15 bases between them. The CDR3 here is CASSPRPDTSYEQYF. The CDR3 DNA is TGTGCCAGCAGCCCCCGGCCGGACACGTCCTACGAGCAGTACTTC.

The chain joins TRBV5-6 to TRBJ1-5; TRBD1 might be the D (6 bases). The V end lost 2 bases, the J end lost 2 bases, and 11 bases lay between the germline ends. Per the germline V gene, CDR1 is SGHDT and CDR2 is YYEEEE. This CDR3 region has 15 residues. This CDR3 reads CASSLAGAGNQPQHF. CDR3 bases: TGTGCCAGCAGCTTAGCGGGGGCGGGCAATCAGCCCCAGCATTTT.

This clone was counted many times. The chain couples TRBV27 to TRBJ1-1; 9 bases are a match to TRBD1. V was pared by 11 bases and J by 3 bases, with 7 bases of the junction left unmatched. The CDR3 is made up of 13 amino acids. Germline V gene lookup returns CDR1 MNHEY and CDR2 SMNVEV (reference sequence). CDR3 DNA sequence: TGTGCCGCCGGGGACAGGGCCCACACTGAAGCTTTCTTT. Residues: CAAGDRAHTEAFF.

The chain recombines TRBV7-9 with TRBJ1-1; D unresolved. V was trimmed by 6 bases and J by 0 bases, leaving 8 bases between them. Germline V gene sequence: CDR1 SEHNR, CDR2 FQNEAQ (reference sequence). The CDR3 is made up of 13 amino acids. The CDR3 DNA reads as TGTGCCAGCAGACCCCACTTGAACACTGAAGCTTTCTTT. It encodes CASRPHLNTEAFF. Looking up the rest from reference TRBV7-9 and TRBJ1-1 gives the full variable domain: DTGVSQNPRHKITKRGQNVTFRCDPISEHNRLYWYRQTLGQGPEFLTYFQNEAQLEKSRLLSDRFSAERPKGSFSTLEIQRTEQGDSAMYLCASRPHLNTEAFFGQGTRLTVV.

The J gene is TRBJ2-1, the V gene TRBV7-9; D is undetermined. CDR1 and CDR2 (germline): SEHNR, FQNEAQ (reference sequence). The CDR3 has 12 amino acids. Trimming removed 4 bases at V and 7 bases at J, with 8 bases between. CDR3 amino acids: CASSYARNEQFF. The CDR3, as DNA: TGTGCCAGCAGCTATGCCCGGAATGAGCAGTTCTTC.

The rearrangement links TRBV9 to TRBJ2-5; possible D gene TRBD2, 6 bases. The CDR3 loop spans 14 amino acids. Deletions cut 4 bases from V and 0 bases from J, with 10 bases between. Germline V gene sequence: CDR1 SGDLS, CDR2 YYNGEE. CDR3 amino acids: CASSSRDYQETQYF. The CDR3 DNA reads TGTGCCAGCAGCTCCCGGGACTACCAAGAGACCCAGTACTTC.

The genes are TRBV18 and TRBJ2-5; tentatively, D is TRBD1 (5 bases). The CDR3 has 17 amino acids. Trimming pared 3 bases from V and 4 bases from J, leaving 21 bases between. Germline CDR1 reads KGHSH; CDR2 reads LQKENI. In nucleotides, the CDR3 is TGTGCCAGCTCACCGCCACTTACCCCCGACAGAGCAGAGACCCAGTACTTC. It translates to CASSPPLTPDRAETQYF.

The chain employs TRBV7-8 and TRBJ2-1; TRBD2 agrees at 7 bases. CDR1 is SGHVS, CDR2 FQNEAQ, per germline. The junction had 9 bases not matched to a gene; V was cut back by 5 bases and J by 2 bases. The CDR3 covers 16 residues. CDR3 residues: CASSLVGRAAYNEQFF. The CDR3 DNA is TGTGCCAGCAGCCTGGTGGGGAGGGCCGCCTACAATGAGCAGTTCTTC.

Concerning this clone: The same CDR3 is also encoded by other DNA sequences in this sample. This chain joins TRBV7-9 and TRBJ1-1, with D tentatively TRBD1 (6 bases). This CDR3 comprises 15 residues. The V gene lost 1 base and the J gene lost 1 base, with 10 bases spanning the gap. CDR1 and CDR2 (germline): SEHNR, FQNEAQ (reference sequence). The CDR3 loop reads CASSLVGGTNTEAFF. CDR3 bases: TGTGCCAGCAGCTTAGTGGGGGGCACGAACACTGAAGCTTTCTTT.

This sequence joins TRBV28 and TRBJ2-7; TRBD2 might be the D (7 bases). The CDR3 is made up of 15 amino acids. Germline CDR1 is MDHEN and CDR2 is SYDVKM. The ends were cut back, 7 bases at V and 4 bases at J, with 20 bases in the middle. Here the CDR3 DNA reads TGTGCCAGCAAGAAGATCGGGGAGGGGGGTTACGAGCAGTACTTC. Translating gives CASKKIGEGGYEQYF.

This clone was seen once. The chain recombines TRBV18 with TRBJ2-2, with unresolved D. CDR1 is KGHSH and CDR2 is LQKENI in the germline V gene. This CDR3 region has 17 residues. V was trimmed by 3 bases and J by 1 base, leaving 15 bases between them. CDR3 DNA sequence: TGTGCCAGCTCACCCCCTAGGGTGGGTCTGAACACCGGGGAGCTGTTTTTT. Its protein product is CASSPPRVGLNTGELFF.

In the case of this clone: Other DNA sequences of this sample code for an identical CDR3. The gene calls are TRBV11-2 and TRBJ2-1; 9 positions agree with TRBD2. There are 16 residues in the CDR3. The V gene's germline CDR1 is SGHAT and CDR2 FQNNGV. The trim removed 1 base at V and 2 bases at J, leaving 3 bases unmatched. CDR3 nucleotide sequence: TGTGCCAGCAGCTTAGGACTAGCGGAGCCCTACAATGAGCAGTTCTTC. It is translated as CASSLGLAEPYNEQFF.

The chain joins TRBV6-5 to TRBJ2-6; no clear D. Germline CDR1 reads MNHEY; CDR2 reads SVGAGI. This CDR3 comprises 16 residues. V lost 2 bases and J lost 1, with 9 bases in between. The CDR3 DNA reads as TGTGCCAGCAGTTACCTGCGGCAGTCTGGGGCCAACGTCCTGACTTTC. Residues: CASSYLRQSGANVLTF.

This chain connects TRBV7-9 to TRBJ1-5; D gene ambiguous. Germline values: CDR1 SEHNR, CDR2 FQNEAQ (reference sequence). This CDR3 has 15 amino acids. V gave up 4 bases and J gave up 3 bases, with 13 bases separating them. CDR3 DNA sequence: TGTGCCAGCAGCTCAAATTCGGAGCACAATCAGCCCCAGCATTTT. It specifies CASSSNSEHNQPQHF.

The chain has TRBV5-1 and TRBJ2-3; 10 nucleotides align to TRBD2. V shed 4 bases, J shed 4 bases, and the junction held 15 bases outside the gene matches. The length of the CDR3 is 18 residues. Germline lookup yields CDR1 SGHRS and CDR2 YFSETQ. The CDR3 DNA reads TGCGCCAGCAGCGCCGCCCCTCTAGCGGGAGCCCTCGCAGATACGCAGTATTTT. Translating gives CASSAAPLAGALADTQYF.

A word on this clone: Other DNA sequences in this sample translate to the same CDR3. The chain has TRBV7-9 and TRBJ2-3, with D hard to call. The CDR3 runs to 12 residues. Germline lookup yields CDR1 SEHNR and CDR2 FQNEAQ (reference sequence). V lost 3 bases and J 3 bases, leaving 4 bases between the germline ends. In DNA, the CDR3 is TGTGCCAGCAGCTTTCTTACAGATACGCAGTATTTT. Translating it yields CASSFLTDTQYF.

For this clone: This sample includes further DNA sequences coding for the same CDR3. The CDR3 DNA reads as TGTGCCAGCACCCACGGGACTAGCGGCAGGAATGAGCAGTTCTTC. As protein: CASTHGTSGRNEQFF. The J gene is TRBJ2-1, the V gene TRBV27, with 11 bases aligning to TRBD2. V was clipped by 7 bases and J by 7 bases; unmatched bases: 9. Germline V gene sequence: CDR1 MNHEY, CDR2 SMNVEV (reference sequence). This CDR3 spans 15 amino acids.

This chain uses TRBV2 with TRBJ2-1; TRBD2 matches 10 bases. The junction had 5 bases not matched to a gene; V was cut back by 3 bases and J by 0 bases. This CDR3 has 17 amino acids. Germline V gives CDR1 SNHLY, CDR2 FYNNEI. The CDR3 coding sequence is TGTGCCAGCAGTGATCCTAGCGGGAGCCTCTCCTACAATGAGCAGTTCTTC. This translates into CASSDPSGSLSYNEQFF.

The chain combines TRBV7-3 with TRBJ1-1; 7 positions match TRBD1. This CDR3 spans 13 amino acids. The V gene end was trimmed by 5 bases and the J gene end by 7 bases; junction bases not matched to a gene: 7. Germline V gives CDR1 SGHTA, CDR2 FQGTGA. The CDR3 reads CASSGGTAFEAFF. In DNA form, the CDR3 reads TGTGCCAGCAGCGGCGGGACAGCATTTGAAGCTTTCTTT.

V usage is TRBV6-5 and J usage is TRBJ2-2; weak D call: TRBD2 (7 bases). Looked up from germline, CDR1 is MNHEY and CDR2 is SVGAGI. The CDR3 covers 13 residues. Trimming removed 4 bases at V and 6 bases at J, with 9 bases between. CDR3 coding DNA: TGTGCCAGCAGTTGGGAGGGGGCCGGGGAGCTGTTTTTT. Its translation: CASSWEGAGELFF.

This clone was observed a single time. V usage is TRBV25-1 and J usage is TRBJ2-5; 10 nucleotides line up with TRBD2. The CDR3 consists of 15 residues. The V segment lost 6 bases and the J segment 4 bases; nucleotides outside the gene matches: 8. CDR1 is MGHDK and CDR2 is SYGVNS in the germline V gene. The CDR3 DNA reads as TGTGCCAGCAGCACGACTAGCGGGTTTGGAGAGACCCAGTACTTC. Translation: CASSTTSGFGETQYF.

This clone has a single count. V usage is TRBV7-8 and J usage is TRBJ2-3; TRBD2 matches 12 bases. This CDR3 region has 20 residues. V trimming: 5 bases; J trimming: 0 bases; junction bases outside the gene matches: 15. Germline CDR1 SGHVS, CDR2 FQNEAQ. In nucleotides, the CDR3 is TGTGCCAGCAGCAATCCTAGCGGGAGGGATGAGTGGGCAAGCACAGATACGCAGTATTTT. This translates into CASSNPSGRDEWASTDTQYF.

The chain has TRBV4-1 and TRBJ2-5; D is undetermined. This CDR3 comprises 17 residues. Per germline, CDR1 MGHRA and CDR2 YSYEKL. V lost 3 bases and J lost 0, with 17 bases in between. CDR3 DNA sequence: TGCGCCAGCAGCCAGAGGCCCGGCCAAAGGTACCAAGAGACCCAGTACTTC. The encoded protein is CASSQRPGQRYQETQYF.